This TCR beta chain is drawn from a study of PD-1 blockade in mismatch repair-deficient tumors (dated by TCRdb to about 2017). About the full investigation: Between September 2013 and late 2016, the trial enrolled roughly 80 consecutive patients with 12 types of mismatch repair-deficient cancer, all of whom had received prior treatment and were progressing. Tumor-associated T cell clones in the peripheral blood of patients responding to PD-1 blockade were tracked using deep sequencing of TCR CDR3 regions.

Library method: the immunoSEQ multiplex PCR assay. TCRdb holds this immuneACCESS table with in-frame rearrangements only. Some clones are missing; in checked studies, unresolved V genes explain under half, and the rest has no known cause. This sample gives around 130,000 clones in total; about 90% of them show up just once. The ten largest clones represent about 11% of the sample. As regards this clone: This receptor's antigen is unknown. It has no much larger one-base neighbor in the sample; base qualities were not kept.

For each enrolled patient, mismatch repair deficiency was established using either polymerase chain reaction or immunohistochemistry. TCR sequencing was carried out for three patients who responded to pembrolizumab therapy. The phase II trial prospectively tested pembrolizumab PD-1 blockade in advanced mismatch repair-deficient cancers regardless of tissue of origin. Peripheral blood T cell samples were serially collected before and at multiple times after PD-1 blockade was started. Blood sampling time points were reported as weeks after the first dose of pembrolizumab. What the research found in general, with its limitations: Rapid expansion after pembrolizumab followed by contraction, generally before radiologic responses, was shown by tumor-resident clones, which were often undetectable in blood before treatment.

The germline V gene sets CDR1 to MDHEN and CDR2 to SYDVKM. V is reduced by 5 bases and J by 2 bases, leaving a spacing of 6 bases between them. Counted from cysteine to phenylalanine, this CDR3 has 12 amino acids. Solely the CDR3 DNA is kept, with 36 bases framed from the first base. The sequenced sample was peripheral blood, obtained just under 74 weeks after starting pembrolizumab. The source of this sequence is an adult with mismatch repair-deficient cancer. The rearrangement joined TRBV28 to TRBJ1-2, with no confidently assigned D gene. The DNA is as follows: TGTGCCAGCAGTGGACGGAACTATGGCTACACCTTC. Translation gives CASSGRNYGYTF.